This is a list of T cell receptor beta chains from one sample in a study of blood T cell repertoires in COVID-19. The assay was immunoSEQ multiplex PCR, and TCRdb's table has in-frame clones only and misses some. The data hold hundreds of thousands of clones, with roughly nine tenths observed a single time. Source material: PBMCs or T cells enriched from blood (not recorded which). These TCRs come from a man aged 60 to 75 who had recovered from COVID-19. Both conserved end residues are part of each CDR3. The D gene is left open where the match is weak. Clone sizes are given selectively: once, few, many, or a class where the clone is expanded.

TRBD2	TRBV5-3	TRBJ2-5	NA	TGTGCCAGAAGCTTGGCGAGCGGGAGAGGTGAGACCCAGTACTTC	CARSLASGRGETQYF
NA	TRBV11-2	TRBJ2-7	once	TGTGCCAGCAGCTTAGGGATAGCGTCGGGTTCCTACGAGCAGTACTTC	CASSLGIASGSYEQYF
NA	TRBV19	TRBJ1-5	NA	TGTGCCAGTAGTCCATTAGGGGCCCAAAGGACCCAGCATTTT	CASSPLGAQRTQHF
TRBD1	TRBV7-9	TRBJ2-7	NA	TGTGCCAGCAGTTTATCGACAGGGTTGGTCTACGAGCAGTACTTC	CASSLSTGLVYEQYF
TRBD2	TRBV15	TRBJ2-1	NA	TGTGCCACCAGCTTACGGACTAGCGCGGGCCGAAATGAGCAGTTCTTC	CATSLRTSAGRNEQFF
NA	TRBV7-6	TRBJ1-3	NA	TGTGCCAGCAGCTTATCTGTCCGCTCTGGAAACACCATATATTTT	CASSLSVRSGNTIYF
NA	TRBV7-9	TRBJ1-6	NA	TGTGCCAGCAGCTTAATCCCCAGGGCCGGCTATAATTCACCCCTCCACTTT	CASSLIPRAGYNSPLHF
TRBD1	TRBV19	TRBJ2-1	NA	TGTGCCAGTACCCCCCGCAGGGGGCGGGATGAGCAGTTCTTC	CASTPRRGRDEQFF
NA	TRBV5-1	TRBJ2-6	NA	TGCGCCAGCAGCTTGGATGGGCAAGGGGCCAACGTCCTGACTTTC	CASSLDGQGANVLTF
NA	TRBV24-1	TRBJ2-5	NA	TGTGCCACCAGCCGCTCGGGGGAAGAGACCCAGTACTTC	CATSRSGEETQYF
TRBD2	TRBV7-2	TRBJ2-5	NA	TGTGCCAGCAGCTTTAGCGGGGGGAGACCAGAGACCCAGTACTTC	CASSFSGGRPETQYF
TRBD2	TRBV7-9	TRBJ2-2	NA	TGTGCCAGCAGCCATCTGAGCGGGAGGGACACCGGGGAGCTGTTTTTT	CASSHLSGRDTGELFF
TRBD1	TRBV7-3	TRBJ2-2	NA	TGTGCCAGCAGCTACGGACAGGGGGTTGGCGGGGAGCTGTTTTTT	CASSYGQGVGGELFF
TRBD1	TRBV27	TRBJ1-2	NA	TGTGCCAGCAGCCCGGGGGGGGACAGTCCTTTAGCTAACTATGGCTACACCTTC	CASSPGGDSPLANYGYTF
NA	TRBV2	TRBJ2-5	NA	TGTGCCAGCAGTGGCGTTGATACGAGGTGGGAAGAGACCCAGTACTTC	CASSGVDTRWEETQYF
NA	TRBV12-3/TRBV12-4	TRBJ2-7	NA	TGTGCCAGCAGTCAACAGGGATACTACGAGCAGTACTTC	CASSQQGYYEQYF
TRBD1	TRBV2	TRBJ1-5	NA	TGTGCCAGCAGTGAATCGGGGACAGAGAATCAGCCCCAGCATTTT	CASSESGTENQPQHF
NA	TRBV24-1	TRBJ1-2	NA	TGTGCCACCAGTGATTTTTCGGGAAACTATGGCTACACCTTC	CATSDFSGNYGYTF
NA	TRBV27	TRBJ2-1	NA	TGTGCCAGCAGCAGGGGCTACAATGAGCAGTTCTTC	CASSRGYNEQFF
NA	TRBV4-2	TRBJ1-4	NA	TGTGCCAGCAGCCCAGACAGTTATGAAAAACTGTTTTTT	CASSPDSYEKLFF
NA	TRBV24-1	TRBJ1-4	NA	TGTGCCACCAGTGATTTTTCGGGAGGACTGAGTGAAAAACTGTTTTTT	CATSDFSGGLSEKLFF
NA	TRBV5-1	TRBJ2-1	NA	TGCGCCAGCAGCTGGACAGAAAACTCCTACAATGAGCAGTTCTTC	CASSWTENSYNEQFF
TRBD2	TRBV5-1	TRBJ2-5	NA	TGCGCCAGCAGCTCTGGACTAGCGGGAGGGACGGAGACCCAGTACTTC	CASSSGLAGGTETQYF
NA	TRBV7-9	TRBJ1-2	NA	TGTGCCAGCAGCCGTAGAGGAAGAGGCGAGTATGGCTACACCTTC	CASSRRGRGEYGYTF
NA	TRBV3-1/TRBV3-2	TRBJ1-2	NA	TGTGCCAGCAGCCAATCTGACAGGAGGAGCGGCTACACCTTC	CASSQSDRRSGYTF
TRBD1	TRBV19	TRBJ2-6	NA	TGTGCCAGTAGTATTGAATCAGGGGGCTACCCTGGGGCCAACGTCCTGACTTTC	CASSIESGGYPGANVLTF
TRBD1	TRBV9	TRBJ2-7	NA	TGTGCCAGCAGCTCGACAGGGATCGGCGCCTACGAGCAGTACTTC	CASSSTGIGAYEQYF
NA	TRBV29-1	TRBJ1-2	NA	TGCAGCGTTGGGCTGAACGGGAACTATGGCTACACCTTC	CSVGLNGNYGYTF
NA	TRBV7-3	TRBJ2-3	NA	TGTGCCAGCAGCTTAAACCCGGGGGGCACAGATACGCAGTATTTT	CASSLNPGGTDTQYF
TRBD2	TRBV5-1	TRBJ2-1	NA	TGCGCCAGCAGCTTGGGGGGACTAGCGGGATACAATGAGCAGTTCTTC	CASSLGGLAGYNEQFF
NA	TRBV18	TRBJ2-2	NA	TGTGCCAGCTCACCCCCCGACAGAGCACACACCGGGGAGCTGTTTTTT	CASSPPDRAHTGELFF